This entry describes one T cell receptor (beta chain). This record belongs to a study of blood T cell repertoires in COVID-19. As for the study in general: Samples of COVID-19 (acute and convalescent) were obtained from the United States, Italy and Spain. T cells, B-cell-depleted T cells, or PBMCs provided the cDNA or gDNA that served as material.

Trimming removed 2 bases from V and 5 bases from J; junction bases left unmatched: 1. CDR1 and CDR2 from the germline V gene are MNHEY and SVGEGT. The CDR3 is 15 residues long. Original handling: Estimation of nucleated cell counts was performed using reference gene primer amplification. This table comes from immunoSEQ multiplex PCR, and its TCRdb copy is limited to in-frame clones, with some not included. That table gives V, J and clone size, and the DNA gave D and trimming. This sample has about 210,000 clones; about 83% occur once, and the top ten carry around 8.7%. Input material: peripheral blood. The source is a woman aged 50 to 60 with acute or convalescent COVID-19. The chain has TRBV6-2 or TRBV6-3 and TRBJ2-2; 11 nucleotides align to TRBD1. CDR3 DNA: TGTGCCAGCAGTTACCGGGACAGGGGGACCGGGGAGCTGTTTTTT. As protein: CASSYRDRGTGELFF.